This section outlines one TCR beta chain sequence together with its context. One junction end disagrees with the germline gene, perhaps due to a read error. Germline values: CDR1 MGHRA, CDR2 YSYEKL. This CDR3 contains 13 residues. The authors ran a second PCR of about 6 to 11 cycles using a sample-barcoded 5' primer and a J-beta primer mix. Every cDNA molecule carried a tag from a template-switch adaptor bearing 12 random nucleotides. Each of the samples gave a minimum of 2.5 million paired-end reads that contained CDR3. From the 5' RACE reads, TCRdb called clonotypes with MiXCR, one entry per CDR3 protein. The table lists some 780,000 distinct CDR3 sequences, about 56% of them singletons, with around 25% in the top ten. The sample comes from a study of blood T cells in healthy people across ages.

This clonotype originated in a man aged 35 to 55 in good health. Sequencing was performed on blood. J is TRBJ1-2 and V is TRBV4-1; no clear D gene. The CDR3 here is CAGSQDLLGGYTF. The CDR3 DNA is TGCGCCGGCAGCCAAGATTTGCTAGGCGGCTACACCTTC.